What follows is one T cell receptor (beta chain) and its context. The data are from a study of somatic mutations in cytotoxic T cells in rheumatoid arthritis. This CDR3 spans 15 amino acids. CDR1 SGHVS and CDR2 FNYEAQ come from the germline V gene. The V segment lost 5 bases and the J segment 6 bases; nucleotides outside the gene matches: 7. The data were produced by immunoSEQ multiplex PCR, yet TCRdb's version contains in-frame clones alone and is incomplete. The data show under 35,000 clones, approximately 86% seen once. This clonotype was sampled from an adult with rheumatoid arthritis. The chain carries TRBV7-6 and TRBJ1-4; the match to TRBD1 covers 9 bases. The sequenced material came from CD8+ T cells sorted from blood. The CDR3 DNA is TGTGCCAGCAGCCCCCGGACAGGGGTGGATGAAAAACTGTTTTTT. Translation: CASSPRTGVDEKLFF.